The 6 T cell receptor beta chains below were found in one sample sequenced in a study of blood T cell repertoires in COVID-19. This table comes from immunoSEQ multiplex PCR, and its TCRdb copy is limited to in-frame clones, with some not included. This table has about 220,000 clones, about 85% appearing once. The specimen was peripheral blood. The receptors stem from a man in his fifties or sixties who had recovered from COVID-19.

The rearrangement joins TRBV20-1 to TRBJ1-3; D may be TRBD1 (6 bases). Deletions cut 3 bases from V and 4 bases from J, with 7 bases between. This CDR3 has 12 residues. Germline-derived CDR1 and CDR2 are DFQATT and SNEGSKA (reference sequence). CDR3 amino acids: CSASRGGNTIYF. In nucleotides, the CDR3 is TGCAGTGCTAGTAGGGGGGGAAACACCATATATTTT.

On this clone: One end of the junction varies from germline; a read error may be responsible. V and J are TRBV18 and TRBJ2-7, with TRBD2 matching 11 bases. Germline values: CDR1 KGHSH, CDR2 LQKENI. The CDR3 is 12 residues long. The CDR3 DNA sequence: TGTGCCAGCTCACCAGGGAATAGCGGGAGGGCCTTC. Residues: CASSPGNSGRAF.

This sequence joins TRBV29-1 and TRBJ2-1; 8 nucleotides agree with TRBD2. The ends lost 1 base at V and 4 bases at J; junction bases unmatched: 9. Looked up from germline, CDR1 is SQVTM and CDR2 is ANQGSEA. CDR3 length: 16 amino acids. The CDR3 nucleotides are TGCAGCGTTGAAGTATCGGGAGGGCCGGAATACAATGAGCAGTTCTTC. Translated: CSVEVSGGPEYNEQFF.

This chain joins TRBV18 and TRBJ2-7, with 12 bases identical to TRBD2. J gave up 5 bases and V 6 bases, and 11 bases lay outside the gene matches. Per germline, CDR1 KGHSH and CDR2 LQKENI. The CDR3 consists of 16 residues. The CDR3 sequence is CASSRLAGEGDDEQYF. DNA of the CDR3: TGTGCCAGCTCGCGACTAGCGGGAGAGGGGGACGACGAGCAGTACTTC.

Notes on this clone: The sample carries other DNA sequences with the same CDR3. The V gene is TRBV6-5, the J gene TRBJ1-5; a weak D match, TRBD1 (6 bases). Germline CDR1 and CDR2: MNHEY and SVGAGI. V lost 6 bases to trimming and J lost 4 bases, with 13 bases between them. This CDR3 has 14 residues. In DNA, the CDR3 is TGTGCCAGCAGCCTGACAGGTCTGAATCAGCCCCAGCATTTT. It codes for CASSLTGLNQPQHF.

V gene TRBV5-4 combines with J gene TRBJ1-1; 7 nucleotides align to TRBD1. CDR3 length: 14 amino acids. V lost 2 bases, J lost 3 bases, and 4 bases stayed unmatched. CDR1 and CDR2 (germline): SGHNT, YYREEE (reference sequence). CDR3 DNA: TGTGCCAGCAGCTTAGGGGGCGCGTACACTGAAGCTTTCTTT. It is translated as CASSLGGAYTEAFF.